What follows are 19 T cell receptor beta chains derived from one specimen sequenced in a study of blood T cell repertoires in COVID-19. Libraries were prepared by immunoSEQ multiplex PCR; TCRdb keeps only in-frame clonotypes and omits some of them. Counted here are some 300,000 clones, roughly 84% occurring once; the ten biggest clones make up 0.9% to 1.2%. Sequenced sample: PBMCs or T cells enriched from blood (not recorded which). Every receptor here comes from a young woman who had recovered from COVID-19.

The chain is built from TRBV30 and TRBJ2-7, with 10 bases that match TRBD1. V lost 0 bases, J lost 6 bases, and 5 bases stayed unmatched. This CDR3 has 14 residues. Germline-derived CDR1 and CDR2 are GTSNPN and SVGIG (reference sequence). The CDR3 DNA follows: TGTGCCTGGAGTGTGTCGGGACAGGGGATCGAGCAGTACTTC. This translates into CAWSVSGQGIEQYF.

This chain joins TRBV19 and TRBJ1-5, with D perhaps matching TRBD1 (6 bases). Trimming shortened V by 7 bases and J by 3 bases, and 25 bases separated the two germline ends. The germline CDR1 and CDR2 sequences are LNHDA and SQIVND (reference sequence). The CDR3 is 18 amino acids. The CDR3 loop is CASTNTLTDRKPNQPQHF. CDR3 DNA sequence: TGTGCCAGTACCAATACCCTCACGGACAGAAAACCCAATCAGCCCCAGCATTTT.

The gene calls are TRBV7-2 and TRBJ1-6; the D gene is possibly TRBD1 (5 bases). The CDR3 consists of 16 residues. CDR1 and CDR2 (germline): SGHTA, FQGNSA. Trimming removed 2 bases at V and 9 bases at J, with 17 bases between. The CDR3 spells CASSLTGTGGISPLHF. As DNA, the CDR3 is TGTGCCAGCAGCTTAACTGGAACAGGTGGGATTTCACCCCTCCACTTT.

The chain has TRBV5-1 and TRBJ1-6; 7 bases match TRBD1. Germline V lookup: CDR1 SGHRS, CDR2 YFSETQ. The V segment lost 0 bases and the J segment 9 bases; nucleotides outside the gene matches: 6. The CDR3 consists of 15 residues. CDR3 DNA: TGCGCCAGCAGCTTGGGACAGGGCGAAGGTTCACCCCTCCACTTT. Amino acid sequence: CASSLGQGEGSPLHF.

The chain uses TRBV30 and TRBJ1-2; 7 nucleotides match TRBD1. This CDR3 is built from 12 residues. Trimming at V came to 7 bases and at J to 7 bases, leaving 9 bases not matched to a gene. Germline values: CDR1 GTSNPN, CDR2 SVGIG (reference sequence). CDR3 in amino acids: CAYGQAYGGYTF. As DNA, the CDR3 is TGTGCCTACGGACAGGCCTACGGTGGCTACACCTTC.

This chain uses TRBV5-4 with TRBJ1-2; possible D gene TRBD1, 6 bases. The CDR3 runs to 15 residues. Looked up from germline, CDR1 is SGHNT and CDR2 is YYREEE (reference sequence). V was pared by 3 bases and J by 6 bases, with 18 bases between. The CDR3 sequence: CASSSARDTFDGYTF. The CDR3 nucleotides read TGTGCCAGCAGCTCCGCAAGGGACACCTTTGATGGCTACACCTTC.

This clone has a handful of counts. The chain recombines TRBV5-1 with TRBJ1-4, with D possibly being TRBD1 (5 bases). Germline CDR1 SGHRS, CDR2 YFSETQ. Trimming shortened V by 1 base and J by 6 bases, and 10 bases separated the two germline ends. This CDR3 has 14 residues. The CDR3 protein is CASSLHPGDEKLFF. In nucleotides, the CDR3 is TGCGCCAGCAGCTTGCACCCGGGGGATGAAAAACTGTTTTTT.

This clone has only one observation. The V call is TRBV13, the J call TRBJ2-1; 13 bases are shared with TRBD2. The CDR3 runs to 16 residues. Germline V gene sequence: CDR1 PRHDT, CDR2 FYEKMQ (reference sequence). Trimming removed 4 bases from V and 10 bases from J; junction bases left unmatched: 10. Here the CDR3 reads CASSSTSGGAYGEQFF. The CDR3 nucleotides are TGTGCCAGCAGCTCCACTAGCGGGGGGGCCTACGGAGAGCAGTTCTTC. Filled out from reference TRBV13 and TRBJ2-1, the complete variable domain reads AAGVIQSPRHLIKEKRETATLKCYPIPRHDTVYWYQQGPGQDPQFLISFYEKMQSDKGSIPDRFSAQQFSDYHSELNMSSLELGDSALYFCASSSTSGGAYGEQFFGPGTRLTVL.

This clone was seen just once. This chain joins TRBV7-9 and TRBJ2-3; tentative D call: TRBD2 (6 bases). CDR3 length: 15 amino acids. The germline V gene encodes CDR1 SEHNR and CDR2 FQNEAQ (reference sequence). Trimming left V 4 bases short and J 4 bases short, with 15 bases between. The CDR3 region has the DNA TGTGCCAGCAGCTCAGCCCTAGCGATCGCAGATACGCAGTATTTT. It codes for CASSSALAIADTQYF.

J is TRBJ1-2 and V is TRBV4-1, with 11 bases matching TRBD1. V shed 0 bases and J 6 bases; nucleotides not matched to a gene: 15. Germline CDR1 MGHRA, CDR2 YSYEKL. The CDR3 has 19 residues. The chain's CDR3 is CASSQETNRDRGNVDGYTF. CDR3 coding DNA: TGCGCCAGCAGCCAAGAAACTAACCGGGACAGGGGGAATGTGGATGGCTACACCTTC.

This rearrangement joins TRBV2 to TRBJ1-2, with D perhaps TRBD1 (5 bases). The V gene's germline CDR1 is SNHLY and CDR2 FYNNEI. The V end lost 4 bases, the J end lost 8 bases, and 11 bases lay between the germline ends. CDR3 length equals 12 residues. The CDR3, as DNA: TGTGCCAGCAGTGTGGGGCAGCGAGGCTACACCTTC. Its protein is CASSVGQRGYTF.

This sequence joins TRBV3-1 (or the pseudogene TRBV3-2) and TRBJ1-3, with 10 nucleotides matching TRBD1. The CDR3 runs 17 residues. CDR1 LGHDT and CDR2 YNNKEL come from the germline V gene (reference sequence). V was pared by 8 bases and J by 4 bases, with 14 bases of the junction left unmatched. The CDR3 is CASPAGGGQGTGNTIYF. The CDR3 region has the DNA TGTGCCAGCCCCGCGGGGGGGGGACAGGGGACCGGAAACACCATATATTTT.

The genes are TRBV5-1 and TRBJ1-4; perhaps TRBD1 as D (5 bases). CDR1 SGHRS and CDR2 YFSETQ come from the germline V gene. This CDR3 region has 13 residues. Trimming removed 2 bases from V and 17 bases from J, with 19 bases in between. In nucleotides, the CDR3 is TGCGCCAGCAGCTTAGCGGGGGTGTCGACGCGTTTTTTT. It translates to CASSLAGVSTRFF.

The genes are TRBV3-1 (or the pseudogene TRBV3-2) and TRBJ2-3; D ambiguous. The CDR3 has 14 amino acids. Trimming pared 1 base from V and 4 bases from J, leaving 9 bases between. Germline CDR1 and CDR2: LGHDT and YNNKEL (reference sequence). The CDR3 nucleotides are TGTGCCAGCAGCCAAGTTTCAGGTCCAGATACGCAGTATTTT. This encodes CASSQVSGPDTQYF.

V is TRBV29-1 and J is TRBJ2-5, with a possible D match to TRBD1 (5 bases). Trimming took off 5 bases at V and 0 bases at J, with 10 bases between the two ends. The length of the CDR3 is 13 residues. CDR1 and CDR2 from the germline V gene are SQVTM and ANQGSEA. Written as DNA, the CDR3 is TGCAGCGTTAAGGGGCAGTACCAAGAGACCCAGTACTTC. Encoded protein: CSVKGQYQETQYF.

This clone appeared a few times. DNA of the CDR3: TGTGCCAGCAGTGGCGGGAGTTCCAATCAGCCCCAGCATTTT. This codes for CASSGGSSNQPQHF. The chain uses TRBV2 and TRBJ1-5, with D unclear. Germline CDR1 SNHLY, CDR2 FYNNEI. Deletions cut 4 bases from V and 3 bases from J, with 10 bases between. The CDR3 has 14 residues.

The chain is built from TRBV30 and TRBJ1-5; D possibly corresponds to TRBD1 (6 bases). Trimming shortened V by 5 bases and J by 2 bases, and 10 bases separated the two germline ends. This CDR3 is 13 amino acids long. Germline CDR1 reads GTSNPN; CDR2 reads SVGIG (reference sequence). For the CDR3, the DNA is TGTGCCTGGGGAGGGGGGGGCAATCAGCCCCAGCATTTT. Its translation: CAWGGGGNQPQHF.

V is TRBV20-1 and J is TRBJ2-5, with 12 bases fitting TRBD2. This CDR3 has 16 amino acids. Germline V lookup: CDR1 DFQATT, CDR2 SNEGSKA (reference sequence). Trimming cost V 3 bases and J 4 bases; bases outside gene matches: 9. This CDR3 is CSASGSSGGALETQYF. CDR3 nucleotides: TGCAGTGCTAGTGGATCTAGCGGGGGGGCCTTAGAGACCCAGTACTTC.

The chain uses TRBV7-9 and TRBJ2-5; D perhaps matches TRBD2 (7 bases). V shed 6 bases and J shed 0 bases, with 26 bases lying between them. Germline V gene lookup returns CDR1 SEHNR and CDR2 FQNEAQ (reference sequence). The CDR3 covers 19 residues. The CDR3 DNA sequence: TGTGCCAGCAGGCCCCCCCGGGGGTTGCGGGGGCAGAACCAAGAGACCCAGTACTTC. The encoded protein is CASRPPRGLRGQNQETQYF.